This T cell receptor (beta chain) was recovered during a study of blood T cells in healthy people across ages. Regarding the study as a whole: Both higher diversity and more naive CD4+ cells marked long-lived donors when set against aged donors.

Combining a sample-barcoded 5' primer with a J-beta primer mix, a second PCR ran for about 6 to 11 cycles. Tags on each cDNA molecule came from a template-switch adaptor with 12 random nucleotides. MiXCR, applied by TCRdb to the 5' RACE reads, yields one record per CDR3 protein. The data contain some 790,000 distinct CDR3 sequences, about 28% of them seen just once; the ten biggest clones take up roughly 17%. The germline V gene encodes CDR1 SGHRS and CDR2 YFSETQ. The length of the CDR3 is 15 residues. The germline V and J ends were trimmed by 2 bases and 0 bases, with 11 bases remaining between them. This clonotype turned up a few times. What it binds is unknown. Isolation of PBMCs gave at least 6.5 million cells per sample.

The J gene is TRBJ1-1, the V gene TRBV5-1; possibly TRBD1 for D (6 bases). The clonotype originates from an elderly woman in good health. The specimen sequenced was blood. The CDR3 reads CASSLTTGLNTEAFF. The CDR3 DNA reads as TGCGCCAGCAGCTTAACGACAGGACTGAACACTGAAGCTTTCTTT.